The 31 T cell receptor beta chains given below trace back to one sample, sequenced in a study of cytomegalovirus exposure and HLA in healthy donors. The PCR contained 60 Vbeta and 13 Jbeta primers. Sequencing was performed with immunoSEQ multiplex PCR; in TCRdb, only in-frame clones are kept and a portion is missing. The table lists more than 95,000 clones, roughly 80% of them singletons. The sequenced material came from PBMCs. These receptors came from a young man in good health and CMV-seronegative.

The chain has TRBV6-4 and TRBJ2-2, with TRBD1 matching 7 bases. Germline V lookup: CDR1 MRHNA, CDR2 SNTAGT. Trimming cost V 0 bases and J 6 bases; bases outside gene matches: 4. The CDR3 totals 15 residues. The CDR3 nucleotides read TGTGCCAGCAGTGACTCGGCCCAGGGGGCCGGGGAGCTGTTTTTT. Its protein product is CASSDSAQGAGELFF.

The V and J genes are TRBV6-1 and TRBJ1-2; D remains ambiguous. With 3 bases removed from V and 3 bases from J, the gap between germline ends came to 14 bases. Germline V gene lookup returns CDR1 MNHNS and CDR2 SASEGT. The CDR3 runs 15 residues. DNA of the CDR3: TGTGCCAGCAGTGAGCGGGTTAATGGGGACTATGGCTACACCTTC. It specifies CASSERVNGDYGYTF.

The CDR3 nucleotides are TGTGCCAGCAGTTACGAGGGTGGCTACACCTTC. Its translation is CASSYEGGYTF. The rearrangement links TRBV6-5 to TRBJ1-2; D is uncertain. Per germline, CDR1 MNHEY and CDR2 SVGAGI. This CDR3 spans 11 amino acids. V lost 2 bases and J lost 7, with 5 bases in between.

The chain is built from TRBV7-8 and TRBJ2-2; TRBD2 matches at 10 bases. The trim removed 5 bases at V and 6 bases at J, leaving 6 bases unmatched. This CDR3 comprises 15 residues. Germline V gene data show CDR1 as SGHVS and CDR2 as FQNEAQ. For the CDR3, the DNA is TGTGCCAGCAGCCAAAGCGGGGGGGCCTCCGGGGAGCTGTTTTTT. Its protein is CASSQSGGASGELFF.

This chain joins TRBV6-5 and TRBJ1-2; tentative D call: TRBD1 (5 bases). Trimming took off 0 bases at V and 7 bases at J, with 9 bases between the two ends. CDR1 and CDR2 (germline): MNHEY, SVGAGI. The CDR3 runs 13 residues. CDR3 sequence (DNA): TGTGCCAGCAGTTACTCGACAGTAGTTGGCTACACCTTC. Its translation is CASSYSTVVGYTF.

The chain uses TRBV7-2 and TRBJ2-2; TRBD1 aligns across 8 bases. J lost 7 bases, V lost 5 bases, and 9 bases had no gene match. Germline CDR1 is SGHTA and CDR2 is FQGNSA. This CDR3 is 15 amino acids long. The CDR3 nucleotides read TGTGCCAGCAGCCCGCTAACAGGGGGTAACGGGGAGCTGTTTTTT. Protein: CASSPLTGGNGELFF. The variable domain in full, with the rest retrieved from reference TRBV7-2 and TRBJ2-2, is GAGVSQSPSNKVTEKGKDVELRCDPISGHTALYWYRQSLGQGLEFLIYFQGNSAPDKSGLPSDRFSAERTGGSVSTLTIQRTQQEDSAVYLCASSPLTGGNGELFFGEGSRLTVL.

The chain carries TRBV15 and TRBJ2-3, with a possible D match to TRBD2 (5 bases). The CDR3 is made up of 18 amino acids. CDR1 and CDR2 from the germline V gene are LNHNV and YYDKDF (reference sequence). The V end was cut by 4 bases, the J end by 3 bases, with 23 bases between. The CDR3 sequence is CATSTENPAAPSTDTQYF. The CDR3 region has the DNA TGTGCCACCAGCACTGAGAATCCAGCGGCGCCCTCAACAGATACGCAGTATTTT.

The rearrangement links TRBV19 to TRBJ1-4; 8 nucleotides align to TRBD1. The CDR3 sequence is 15 residues long. V shed 5 bases and J 5 bases; nucleotides not matched to a gene: 7. CDR1 LNHDA and CDR2 SQIVND come from the germline V gene (reference sequence). CDR3 amino acids: CASSPHRGKNEKLFF. Written as DNA, the CDR3 is TGTGCCAGTAGTCCACACAGGGGGAAGAATGAAAAACTGTTTTTT.

The chain employs TRBV27 and TRBJ1-6, with TRBD1 identical over 9 bases. Germline assignment: CDR1 MNHEY and CDR2 SMNVEV (reference sequence). The CDR3 spans 16 residues. The V segment lost 6 bases and the J segment 0 bases; nucleotides outside the gene matches: 3. For the CDR3, the DNA is TGTGCCAGCAGGCAACAGGGGGCCTCCTATAATTCACCCCTCCACTTT. It specifies CASRQQGASYNSPLHF.

The chain joins TRBV5-1 to TRBJ1-4, with D possibly matching TRBD1 (5 bases). V shed 4 bases and J shed 0 bases, with 13 bases lying between them. CDR1 is SGHRS, CDR2 YFSETQ, per germline. The CDR3 runs 16 residues. CDR3 DNA: TGCGCCAGCAGCCAGACAGCTTTCGCAACTAATGAAAAACTGTTTTTT. Amino acid sequence: CASSQTAFATNEKLFF.

As for this clone: The junction shows a germline mismatch at one end, possibly a read error. The rearrangement links TRBV29-1 to TRBJ2-7; perhaps TRBD2 as D (6 bases). Germline values: CDR1 SQVTM, CDR2 ANQGSEA. The CDR3 length is 13 residues. CDR3 nucleotides: TGCATCGTTCAAACCAAGAGGGGAGGCGAGCAGTACTTC. Encoded protein: CIVQTKRGGEQYF.

This clone was observed once. The DNA of the CDR3 is TGTGCCAGCATGTCGATTTGGGGGGAAGGCTACACCTTC. Residues: CASMSIWGEGYTF. The V and J genes are TRBV6-5 and TRBJ1-2, with a tentative D call TRBD1 (5 bases). The CDR3 is 13 amino acids. The V and J ends lost 7 bases and 8 bases respectively, with 17 bases between them. The V gene's germline CDR1 is MNHEY and CDR2 SVGAGI.

V is TRBV5-1 and J is TRBJ1-1; maybe TRBD1 (6 bases). CDR1 is SGHRS, CDR2 YFSETQ, per germline. Between the trimmed V and J ends, which lost 0 bases and 3 bases, there was a span of 6 bases. The CDR3 runs to 13 residues. This chain's CDR3 is CASSLDRDTEAFF. The CDR3, as DNA: TGCGCCAGCAGCTTGGACAGGGACACTGAAGCTTTCTTT.

This chain links TRBV7-9 with TRBJ1-2, with D unresolved. Trimming stripped 4 bases from V and 6 bases from J, with 15 bases between. Germline CDR1 is SEHNR and CDR2 is FQNEAQ (reference sequence). The CDR3 consists of 14 residues. The CDR3 nucleotides read TGTGCCAGCAGCTGGATTTTAGACTCTCATGGCTACACCTTC. It specifies CASSWILDSHGYTF.

J is TRBJ2-7 and V is TRBV5-6; D not certain. The CDR3 length is 13 residues. Trimming pared 1 base from V and 2 bases from J, leaving 7 bases between. Germline assignment: CDR1 SGHDT and CDR2 YYEEEE. This CDR3 reads CASSLTAPYEQYF. The DNA of the CDR3 is TGTGCCAGCAGCTTGACAGCCCCCTACGAGCAGTACTTC. The full variable domain, rest sourced from reference TRBV5-6 and TRBJ2-7, is DAGVTQSPTHLIKTRGQQVTLRCSPKSGHDTVSWYQQALGQGPQFIFQYYEEEERQRGNFPDRFSGHQFPNYSSELNVNALLLGDSALYLCASSLTAPYEQYFGPGTRLTVT.

The chain links TRBV5-1 to TRBJ2-7; D is uncertain. Germline V gene data show CDR1 as SGHRS and CDR2 as YFSETQ. V lost 2 bases to trimming and J lost 7 bases, with 19 bases between them. The CDR3 loop spans 15 amino acids. The CDR3 sequence is CASSLYSHLFSEQYF. CDR3 bases: TGCGCCAGCAGCTTATATAGTCACCTATTCTCGGAGCAGTACTTC.

The table lists this clone with a count of one. The chain recombines TRBV2 with TRBJ2-3; a possible D gene is TRBD2 (5 bases). Germline CDR1 and CDR2: SNHLY and FYNNEI. Trimming shortened V by 0 bases and J by 9 bases, and 13 bases separated the two germline ends. The CDR3 totals 14 residues. The DNA of the CDR3 is TGTGCCAGCAGTGAAGCGCTTTCTCGGGGAACGCAGTATTTT. The encoded protein is CASSEALSRGTQYF. The variable domain in full, completed from reference TRBV2 and TRBJ2-3, reads EPEVTQTPSHQVTQMGQEVILRCVPISNHLYFYWYRQILGQKVEFLVSFYNNEISEKSEIFDDQFSVERPDGSNFTLKIRSTKLEDSAMYFCASSEALSRGTQYFGPGTRLTVL.

The J gene is TRBJ1-1, the V gene TRBV7-9; 10 nucleotides align to TRBD1. This CDR3 comprises 16 residues. The germline gives CDR1 SEHNR, CDR2 FQNEAQ (reference sequence). J lost 4 bases, V lost 1 base, and 6 bases had no gene match. The chain's CDR3 is CASSLERTGGPTEAFF. In DNA form, the CDR3 reads TGTGCCAGCAGCTTAGAGAGGACAGGGGGACCCACTGAAGCTTTCTTT.

The chain uses TRBV15 and TRBJ2-3; 7 bases line up with TRBD1. Germline V CDR1 and CDR2: LNHNV, YYDKDF (reference sequence). V dropped 6 bases and J dropped 7; count of bases not matched to a gene: 4. The CDR3 spans 12 residues. The CDR3 region is CATSEQGNTQYF. The CDR3, as DNA: TGTGCCACCAGTGAACAGGGGAATACGCAGTATTTT.

This chain joins TRBV27 and TRBJ2-2; 9 nucleotides align to TRBD2. Germline CDR1 and CDR2: MNHEY and SMNVEV (reference sequence). The CDR3 is made up of 15 amino acids. With 8 bases clipped from V and 7 bases from J, the junction kept 11 bases outside the gene matches. CDR3 in DNA: TGTGCCAGCCGTGGGACTAGCACGAAGGGCGGGGAGCTGTTTTTT. Protein sequence: CASRGTSTKGGELFF.

This clone was counted a few times. The gene calls are TRBV27 and TRBJ2-1; a possible D gene is TRBD1 (6 bases). Between the trimmed V and J ends, which lost 6 bases and 2 bases, there was a span of 14 bases. From germline, CDR1 is MNHEY and CDR2 SMNVEV (reference sequence). CDR3 size: 15 residues. CDR3 region: CASRVNRVAYNEQFF. DNA for the CDR3: TGTGCCAGCAGGGTAAACAGGGTGGCCTACAATGAGCAGTTCTTC.

V gene TRBV2 combines with J gene TRBJ1-5; D is undetermined. Germline CDR1 reads SNHLY; CDR2 reads FYNNEI. V lost 3 bases and J lost 2, with 11 bases in between. The CDR3 is 15 residues long. The DNA for the CDR3 is TGTGCCAGCAGTGATGAGTTTTATGGCAATCAGCCCCAGCATTTT. Encoded protein: CASSDEFYGNQPQHF.

This chain connects TRBV14 to TRBJ1-1, with 7 bases that match TRBD1. The CDR3 has 15 residues. Per the germline V gene, CDR1 is SGHDN and CDR2 is FVKESK. Trimming at V came to 4 bases and at J to 7 bases, leaving 12 bases not matched to a gene. The CDR3 sequence: CASSPTGAYSCEAFF. The CDR3 DNA reads TGTGCCAGCAGCCCTACAGGGGCGTATTCCTGTGAAGCTTTCTTT.

A single count supports this clone. The chain links TRBV5-1 to TRBJ2-6; D might be TRBD1 (5 bases). Per the germline V gene, CDR1 is SGHRS and CDR2 is YFSETQ. CDR3 length equals 17 residues. With 5 bases removed from V and 0 bases from J, the gap between germline ends came to 15 bases. CDR3 in DNA: TGCGCCAGCAGACCTCCAGGGCTAAGCTCTGGGGCCAACGTCCTGACTTTC. The encoded protein is CASRPPGLSSGANVLTF.

V and J are TRBV29-1 and TRBJ1-1; 7 nucleotides line up with TRBD1. J gave up 5 bases and V 4 bases, and 10 bases lay outside the gene matches. The CDR3 is 14 residues long. Germline CDR1 reads SQVTM; CDR2 reads ANQGSEA. The CDR3: CSVVRRGRKTEAFF. The CDR3, as DNA: TGCAGCGTTGTTAGGAGGGGGCGGAAGACTGAAGCTTTCTTT.

About this clone itself: This sample also contains other DNA sequences that code for the same CDR3. This chain connects TRBV7-8 to TRBJ2-2, with 15 bases that match TRBD2. This CDR3 region has 17 residues. Germline V CDR1 and CDR2: SGHVS, FQNEAQ. The V gene end was trimmed by 5 bases and the J gene end by 5 bases; junction bases not matched to a gene: 6. The DNA for the CDR3 is TGTGCCAGCAGCCCAAGGACTAGCGGGGGGGGGACCGGGGAGCTGTTTTTT. It yields the protein CASSPRTSGGGTGELFF.

The chain joins TRBV5-1 to TRBJ2-5, with D maybe TRBD2 (6 bases). From germline, CDR1 is SGHRS and CDR2 YFSETQ. This CDR3 has 9 amino acids. The V end was cut by 6 bases, the J end by 11 bases, with 8 bases between. CDR3 amino acids: CASTSGQYF. The CDR3 region has the DNA TGCGCCAGCACCAGCGGGCAGTACTTC.

The genes are TRBV6-5 and TRBJ1-3; 7 positions match TRBD1. After removal of 0 bases from V and 0 bases from J, the junction contained 2 bases not matched to a gene. Germline V gene lookup returns CDR1 MNHEY and CDR2 SVGAGI. CDR3 size: 16 residues. The CDR3 DNA follows: TGTGCCAGCAGTTACTCGGGACAGCTCTCTGGAAACACCATATATTTT. This gives the protein CASSYSGQLSGNTIYF.

V is TRBV13 and J is TRBJ1-3; D unresolved. The CDR3 has 16 amino acids. Germline V gene sequence: CDR1 PRHDT, CDR2 FYEKMQ (reference sequence). The V and J ends lost 1 base and 0 bases respectively, with 10 bases between them. CDR3 sequence (DNA): TGTGCCAGCAGCTTAGAGGGAGGCAACTCTGGAAACACCATATATTTT. Protein product: CASSLEGGNSGNTIYF.

The gene calls are TRBV27 and TRBJ1-1; D call uncertain. The CDR3 sequence is 15 residues long. V was shortened by 0 bases and J by 5 bases, with 13 bases between the two germline ends. CDR1 is MNHEY, CDR2 SMNVEV, per germline (reference sequence). CDR3 loop: CASSLSAGWGTEAFF. In DNA, the CDR3 is TGTGCCAGCAGTTTATCGGCGGGGTGGGGAACTGAAGCTTTCTTT.

This clone was seen only once. The chain carries TRBV28 and TRBJ2-7, with 8 bases lining up with TRBD1. V lost 8 bases, J lost 2 bases, and 8 bases stayed unmatched. The germline CDR1 and CDR2 sequences are MDHEN and SYDVKM. This CDR3 region has 14 residues. The CDR3 region has the DNA TGTGCCAGCGTTCCGACAGGGGTCCCCTACGAGCAGTACTTC. It encodes CASVPTGVPYEQYF. Filled out from reference TRBV28 and TRBJ2-7, the complete variable domain reads DVKVTQSSRYLVKRTGEKVFLECVQDMDHENMFWYRQDPGLGLRLIYFSYDVKMKEKGDIPEGYSVSREKKERFSLILESASTNQTSMYLCASVPTGVPYEQYFGPGTRLTVT.